The table lists the clone carrying this T cell receptor (beta chain) with a few counts. This sample stems from a study of shared T cell receptors in the human thymus. Clones were read by immunoSEQ multiplex PCR, and TCRdb kept only the in-frame ones, dropping some. The repertoire holds about 660,000 clones, with approximately 87% as singletons. Looked up from germline, CDR1 is SGHTA and CDR2 is FQGNSA. The V end was cut by 5 bases, the J end by 3 bases, with 26 bases between. The CDR3 contains 18 residues. This same sample was also taken into another study, of human thymus T cells.

V usage is TRBV7-2 and J usage is TRBJ2-7; D possibly corresponds to TRBD1 (6 bases). The TCR comes from a boy less than two years old with a congenital heart defect. The sample was thymocytes. The CDR3 DNA sequence: TGTGCCAGCAGCCCCTTACAGGGCGGCCCCCGGGATGGCTACGAGCAGTACTTC. This encodes CASSPLQGGPRDGYEQYF.